This TCR beta chain is drawn from a study of radiotherapy plus CTLA-4 blockade in lung cancer. This clone was detected once. Assay: immunoSEQ multiplex PCR; the TCRdb copy retains only in-frame clones and omits some. This table holds tens of thousands of clones, 84% found once. The CDR3 consists of 12 residues. With V trimmed by 2 bases and J by 7 bases, 2 bases remained unmatched. Per the germline V gene, CDR1 is MNHEY and CDR2 is SVGAGI. This TCR came from a human donor with non-small cell lung cancer whose response to radiotherapy plus ipilimumab could not be evaluated. The chain links TRBV6-5 to TRBJ2-7; TRBD2 aligns across 7 bases. This specimen consisted of peripheral blood, obtained from a patient treated with radiotherapy plus ipilimumab. CDR3: CASSYTGGEQYF. CDR3 nucleotide sequence: TGTGCCAGCAGTTACACCGGGGGGGAGCAGTACTTC.